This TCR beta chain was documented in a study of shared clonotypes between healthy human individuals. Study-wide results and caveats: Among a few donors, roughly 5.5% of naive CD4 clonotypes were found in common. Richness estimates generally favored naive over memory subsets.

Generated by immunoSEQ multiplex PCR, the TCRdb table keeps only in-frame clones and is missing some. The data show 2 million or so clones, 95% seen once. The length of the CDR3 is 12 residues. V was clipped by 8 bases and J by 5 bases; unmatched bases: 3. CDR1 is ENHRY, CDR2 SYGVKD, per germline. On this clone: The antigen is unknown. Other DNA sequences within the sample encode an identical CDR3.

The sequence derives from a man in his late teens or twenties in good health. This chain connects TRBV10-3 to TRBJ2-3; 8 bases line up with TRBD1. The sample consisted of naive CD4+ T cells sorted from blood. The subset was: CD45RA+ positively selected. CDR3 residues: CAIGQGIDTQYF. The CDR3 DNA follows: TGTGCCATCGGACAGGGTATAGATACGCAGTATTTT.